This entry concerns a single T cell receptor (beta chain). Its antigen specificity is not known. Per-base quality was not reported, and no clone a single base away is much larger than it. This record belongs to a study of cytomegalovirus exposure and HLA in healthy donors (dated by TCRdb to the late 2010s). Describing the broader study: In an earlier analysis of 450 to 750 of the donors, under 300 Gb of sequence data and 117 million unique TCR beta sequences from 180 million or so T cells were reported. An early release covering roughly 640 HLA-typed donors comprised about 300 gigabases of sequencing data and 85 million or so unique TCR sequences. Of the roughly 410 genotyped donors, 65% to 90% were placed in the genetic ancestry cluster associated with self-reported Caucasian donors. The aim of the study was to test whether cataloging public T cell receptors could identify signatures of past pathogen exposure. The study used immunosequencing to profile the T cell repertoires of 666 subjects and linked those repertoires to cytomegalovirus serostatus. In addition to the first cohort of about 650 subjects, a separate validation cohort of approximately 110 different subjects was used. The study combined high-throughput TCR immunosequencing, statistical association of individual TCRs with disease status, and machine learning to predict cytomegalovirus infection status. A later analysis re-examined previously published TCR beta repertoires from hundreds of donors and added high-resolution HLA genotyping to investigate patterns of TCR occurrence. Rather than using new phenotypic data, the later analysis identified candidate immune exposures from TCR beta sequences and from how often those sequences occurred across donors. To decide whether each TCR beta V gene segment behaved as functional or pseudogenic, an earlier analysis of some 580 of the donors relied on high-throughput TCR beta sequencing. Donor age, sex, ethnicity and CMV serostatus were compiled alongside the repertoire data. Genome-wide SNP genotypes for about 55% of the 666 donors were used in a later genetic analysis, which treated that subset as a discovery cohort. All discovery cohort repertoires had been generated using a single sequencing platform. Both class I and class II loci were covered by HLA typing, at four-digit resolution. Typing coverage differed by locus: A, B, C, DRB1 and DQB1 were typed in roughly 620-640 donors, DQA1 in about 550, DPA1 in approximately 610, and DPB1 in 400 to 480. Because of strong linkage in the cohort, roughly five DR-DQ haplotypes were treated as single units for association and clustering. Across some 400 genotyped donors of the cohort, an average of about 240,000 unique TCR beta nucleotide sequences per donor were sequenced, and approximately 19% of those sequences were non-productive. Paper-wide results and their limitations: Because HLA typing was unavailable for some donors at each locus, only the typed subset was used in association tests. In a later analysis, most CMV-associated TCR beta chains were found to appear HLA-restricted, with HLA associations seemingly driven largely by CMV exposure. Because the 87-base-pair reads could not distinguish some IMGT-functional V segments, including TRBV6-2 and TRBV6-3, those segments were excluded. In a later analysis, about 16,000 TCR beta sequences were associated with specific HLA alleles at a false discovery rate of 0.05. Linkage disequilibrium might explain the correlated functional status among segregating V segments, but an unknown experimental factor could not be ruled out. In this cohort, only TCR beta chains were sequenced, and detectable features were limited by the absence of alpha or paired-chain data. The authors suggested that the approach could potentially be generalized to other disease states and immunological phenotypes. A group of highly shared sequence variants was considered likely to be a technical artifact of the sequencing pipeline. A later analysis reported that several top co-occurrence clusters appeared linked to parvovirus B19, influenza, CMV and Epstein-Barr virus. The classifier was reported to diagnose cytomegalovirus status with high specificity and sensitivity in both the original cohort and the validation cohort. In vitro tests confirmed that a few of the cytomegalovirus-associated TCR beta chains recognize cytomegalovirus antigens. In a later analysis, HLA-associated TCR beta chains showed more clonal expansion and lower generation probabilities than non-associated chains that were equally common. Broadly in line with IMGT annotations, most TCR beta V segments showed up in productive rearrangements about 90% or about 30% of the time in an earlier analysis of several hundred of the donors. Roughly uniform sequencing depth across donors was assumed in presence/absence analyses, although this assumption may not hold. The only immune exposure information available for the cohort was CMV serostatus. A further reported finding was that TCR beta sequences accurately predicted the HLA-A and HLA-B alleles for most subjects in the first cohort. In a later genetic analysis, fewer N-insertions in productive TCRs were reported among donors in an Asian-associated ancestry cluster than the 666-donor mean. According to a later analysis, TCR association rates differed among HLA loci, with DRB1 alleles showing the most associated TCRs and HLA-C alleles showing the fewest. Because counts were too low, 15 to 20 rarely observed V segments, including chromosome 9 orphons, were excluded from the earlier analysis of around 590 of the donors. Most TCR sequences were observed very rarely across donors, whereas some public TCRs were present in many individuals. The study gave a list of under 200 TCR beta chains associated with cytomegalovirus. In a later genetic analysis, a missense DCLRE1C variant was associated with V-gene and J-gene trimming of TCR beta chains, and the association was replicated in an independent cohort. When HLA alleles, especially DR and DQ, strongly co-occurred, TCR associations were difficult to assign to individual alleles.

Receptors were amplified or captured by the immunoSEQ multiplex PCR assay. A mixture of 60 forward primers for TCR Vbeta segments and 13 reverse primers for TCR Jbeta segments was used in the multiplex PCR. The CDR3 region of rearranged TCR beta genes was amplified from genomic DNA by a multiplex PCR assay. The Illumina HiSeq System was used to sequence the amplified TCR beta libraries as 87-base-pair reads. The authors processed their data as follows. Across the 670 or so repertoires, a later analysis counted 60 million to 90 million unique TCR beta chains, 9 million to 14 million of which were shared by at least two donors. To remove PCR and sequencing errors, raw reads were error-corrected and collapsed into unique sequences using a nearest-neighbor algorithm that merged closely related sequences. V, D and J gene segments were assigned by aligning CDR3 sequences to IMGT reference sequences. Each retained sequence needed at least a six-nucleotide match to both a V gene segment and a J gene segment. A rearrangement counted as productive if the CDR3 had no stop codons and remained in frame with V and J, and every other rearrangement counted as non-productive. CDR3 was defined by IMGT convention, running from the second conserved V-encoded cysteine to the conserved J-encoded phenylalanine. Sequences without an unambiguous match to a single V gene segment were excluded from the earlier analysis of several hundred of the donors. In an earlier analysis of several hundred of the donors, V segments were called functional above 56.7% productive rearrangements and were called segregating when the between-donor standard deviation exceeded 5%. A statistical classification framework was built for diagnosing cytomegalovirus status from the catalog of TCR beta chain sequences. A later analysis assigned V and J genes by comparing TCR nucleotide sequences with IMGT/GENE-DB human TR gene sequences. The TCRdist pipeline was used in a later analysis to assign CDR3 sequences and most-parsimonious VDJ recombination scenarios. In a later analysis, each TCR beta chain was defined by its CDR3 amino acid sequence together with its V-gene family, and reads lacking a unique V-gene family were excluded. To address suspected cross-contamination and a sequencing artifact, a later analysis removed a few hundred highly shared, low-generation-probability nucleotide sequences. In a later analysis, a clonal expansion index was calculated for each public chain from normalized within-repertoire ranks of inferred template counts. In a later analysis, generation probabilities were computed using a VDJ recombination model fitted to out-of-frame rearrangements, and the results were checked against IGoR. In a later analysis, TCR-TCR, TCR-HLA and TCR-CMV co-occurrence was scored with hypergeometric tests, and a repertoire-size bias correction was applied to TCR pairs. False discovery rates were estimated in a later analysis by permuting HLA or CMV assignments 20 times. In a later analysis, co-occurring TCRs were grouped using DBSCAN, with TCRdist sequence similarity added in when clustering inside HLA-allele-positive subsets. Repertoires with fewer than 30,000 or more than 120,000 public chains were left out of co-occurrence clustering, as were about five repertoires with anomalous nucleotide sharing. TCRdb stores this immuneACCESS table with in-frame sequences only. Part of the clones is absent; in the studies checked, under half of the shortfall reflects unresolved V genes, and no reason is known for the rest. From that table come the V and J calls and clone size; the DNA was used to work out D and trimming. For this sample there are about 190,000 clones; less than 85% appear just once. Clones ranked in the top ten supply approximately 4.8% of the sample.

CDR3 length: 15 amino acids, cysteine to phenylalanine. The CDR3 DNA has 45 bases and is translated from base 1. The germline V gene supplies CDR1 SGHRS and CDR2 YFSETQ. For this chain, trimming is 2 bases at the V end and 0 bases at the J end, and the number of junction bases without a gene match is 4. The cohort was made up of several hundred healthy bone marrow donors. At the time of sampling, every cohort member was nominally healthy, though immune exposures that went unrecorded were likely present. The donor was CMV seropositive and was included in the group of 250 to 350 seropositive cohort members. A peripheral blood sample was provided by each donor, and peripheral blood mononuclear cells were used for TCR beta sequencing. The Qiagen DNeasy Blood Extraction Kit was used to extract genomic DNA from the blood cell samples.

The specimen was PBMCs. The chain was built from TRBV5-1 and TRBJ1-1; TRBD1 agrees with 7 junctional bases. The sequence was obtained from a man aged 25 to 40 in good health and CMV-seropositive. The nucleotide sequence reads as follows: TGCGCCAGCAGCTTCCAGGGGGTGATGAACACTGAAGCTTTCTTT. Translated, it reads CASSFQGVMNTEAFF.